Given below is one T cell receptor beta chain in context. CDR3 length: 16 residues. V lost 3 bases and J lost 6; bases outside the gene matches: 5. The germline CDR1 and CDR2 sequences are KGHDR and SFDVKD. TCRdb processed the multiplex PCR reads anew with MiXCR; each CDR3 protein has one entry. Of approximately 230,000 distinct CDR3 sequences detected, about 34% appear once; the ten largest clones hold over 3.5%. This record comes from a study of breast tumors, draining lymph nodes, adjacent tissues. Breast cancer patients provided tissue from their axillary draining lymph nodes. This clonotype was obtained from a female donor with breast cancer. Some clones in this sample may be carry-over from other donors' samples. Sequenced sample: axillary lymph node tissue. The V call is TRBV24-1, the J call TRBJ1-6; TRBD1 matches at 9 bases. CDR3 amino acids: CATSDQGQGGNSPLHF. The CDR3 DNA is TGTGCCACCAGTGATCAGGGACAGGGAGGTAATTCACCCCTCCACTTT.